The present T cell receptor beta chain was sequenced within a study of cytomegalovirus exposure and HLA in healthy donors listed by TCRdb under 2017. In the study overall: An earlier analysis of 587 of the donors reported roughly 300 Gb of sequence data and some 110 million unique TCR beta sequences obtained from roughly 180 million T cells. In a later analysis, previously published TCR beta repertoires from 500 to 750 donors were re-analyzed and high-resolution HLA genotyping was added so that TCR occurrence patterns could be studied. The number of typed donors differed by locus: about 620-640 for A, B, C, DRB1 and DQB1; approximately 530 for DQA1; around 610 for DPA1; and around 490 for DPB1. HLA typing included class I and class II loci at four-digit resolution. A separate validation cohort of 100 to 150 different subjects was used in addition to the 666-subject first cohort. Using immunosequencing, the study profiled T cell repertoires from some 670 subjects and related those repertoires to cytomegalovirus serostatus. Donor age, sex, ethnicity and CMV serostatus were collected together with the repertoire data. Because of strong linkage in the cohort, four or five DR-DQ haplotypes were treated as single units for association and clustering. All discovery cohort repertoires had been generated on a single sequencing platform. Across 398 genotyped donors of the cohort, an average of approximately 220,000 unique TCR beta nucleotide sequences per donor were sequenced, and around 20% of those sequences were non-productive. Roughly 300 gigabases of sequencing data and about 92 million unique TCR sequences made up an early release that covered approximately 620 HLA-typed donors. Of the 350 to 450 genotyped donors, more than 75% were placed in the genetic ancestry cluster associated with self-reported Caucasian donors. To predict cytomegalovirus infection status, the study brought together high-throughput TCR immunosequencing, statistical association of individual TCRs with disease status, and machine learning. The study aimed to test whether signatures of past pathogen exposure could be identified by cataloging public T cell receptors. In an earlier analysis of 500 to 650 of the donors, high-throughput TCR beta sequencing was used to judge whether each TCR beta V gene segment behaved as functional or pseudogenic. Genome-wide SNP genotypes for about three fifths of the 666 donors were used in a later genetic analysis, which treated that subset as a discovery cohort. The later analysis used no new phenotypic data to find candidate immune exposures, relying instead on TCR beta sequences and their occurrence across donors.

In the case of this clone: No antigen is known for it. There are no base qualities to consult, and no much larger clone falls within one base.

For CDR1 and CDR2, the germline V gene (reference sequence) lists GTSNPN and SVGIG. The CDR3 measures 15 amino acids from cysteine to phenylalanine. Only the CDR3 portion is preserved as DNA: 45 bases, with reading frame beginning at the first base. Here V drops 8 bases and J drops 3 bases, and the junction holds 16 bases not matched to any gene. The research as a whole found: The authors suggested that the approach could potentially be extended to other disease states and immunological phenotypes. The study gave a list of 150 to 200 TCR beta chains associated with cytomegalovirus. When HLA alleles, especially DR and DQ, strongly co-occurred, TCR associations were difficult to assign to individual alleles. While some public TCRs were present in many individuals, most TCR sequences turned up only very rarely across donors. According to a later analysis, TCR association rates differed among HLA loci, with DRB1 alleles showing the most associated TCRs and HLA-C alleles showing the fewest. In a later analysis, HLA-associated TCR beta chains were found to be more clonally expanded and to have lower generation probabilities than equally common non-associated chains. The 87-base-pair reads could not distinguish some IMGT-functional V segments, including TRBV6-2 and TRBV6-3, so those segments were excluded. A later analysis found that most CMV-associated TCR beta chains appeared HLA-restricted, with HLA associations seemingly driven largely by CMV exposure. A group of highly shared sequence variants was considered likely to be a technical artifact of the sequencing pipeline. In a later analysis, several top co-occurrence clusters were reported to appear linked to parvovirus B19, influenza, CMV and Epstein-Barr virus. According to a later genetic analysis, donors in an Asian-associated ancestry cluster had fewer N-insertions in productive TCRs than the approximately 690-donor mean. In both the original and validation cohorts, the classifier was reported to diagnose cytomegalovirus status with high specificity and sensitivity. An association between a missense DCLRE1C variant and V-gene and J-gene trimming of TCR beta chains was found in a later genetic analysis and replicated in an independent cohort. Roughly uniform sequencing depth across donors was assumed in presence/absence analyses, although this assumption may not hold. Linkage disequilibrium might explain the correlated functional status among segregating V segments, but an unknown experimental factor could not be ruled out. A further reported finding was that TCR beta sequences accurately predicted the HLA-A and HLA-B alleles for most subjects in the first cohort. In an earlier analysis of some 500 of the donors, most TCR beta V segments appeared in productive rearrangements about 90% or about 30% of the time, broadly matching IMGT annotations. The cohort was sequenced for TCR beta chains only, and without alpha or paired-chain data the features that could be detected were limited. A few of the identified cytomegalovirus-associated TCR beta chains were confirmed in vitro to be specific for cytomegalovirus antigens. Over 15 rarely observed V segments, including chromosome 9 orphons, were excluded from the earlier analysis of almost 600 of the donors because counts were too low. A later analysis associated about 18,000 TCR beta sequences with specific HLA alleles at a false discovery rate of 0.05. Immune exposure information for the cohort was limited to CMV serostatus. Because HLA typing was missing for some donors at each locus, association tests included only the typed subset.

The receptor library was made with the immunoSEQ multiplex PCR assay. The multiplex PCR relied on a mix of 60 forward primers for TCR Vbeta segments and 13 reverse primers for TCR Jbeta segments. Amplification of the CDR3 region of rearranged TCR beta genes was performed with a multiplex PCR assay on genomic DNA. On the Illumina HiSeq System, the amplified TCR beta libraries were sequenced as 87-base-pair reads. The authors' pipeline ran thus. Across the 600 to 700 repertoires, a later analysis counted 75 million to 90 million unique TCR beta chains, around 11 million of which were shared by at least two donors. A nearest-neighbor algorithm error-corrected the raw reads and collapsed the reads into unique sequences, merging closely related sequences to remove PCR and sequencing errors. V, D and J gene segments were assigned by aligning CDR3 sequences to IMGT reference sequences. Each retained sequence needed at least a six-nucleotide match to both a V gene segment and a J gene segment. A rearrangement counted as productive if the CDR3 had no stop codons and remained in frame with V and J, and every other rearrangement counted as non-productive. CDR3 was defined according to IMGT convention as the region running from the second conserved V-encoded cysteine to the conserved J-encoded phenylalanine. The earlier analysis of approximately 500 of the donors excluded sequences that lacked an unambiguous match to a single V gene segment. An earlier analysis of several hundred of the donors called V segments functional above 56.7% productive rearrangements and segregating when the between-donor standard deviation exceeded 5%. A statistical classification framework was developed to diagnose cytomegalovirus status using the catalog of TCR beta chain sequences. A later analysis assigned V and J genes by comparing TCR nucleotide sequences with IMGT/GENE-DB human TR gene sequences. The TCRdist pipeline was used in a later analysis to assign CDR3 sequences and most-parsimonious VDJ recombination scenarios. In a later analysis, each TCR beta chain was defined by its CDR3 amino acid sequence together with its V-gene family, and reads without a unique V-gene family were excluded. In a later analysis, fewer than 600 highly shared, low-generation-probability nucleotide sequences were removed to address suspected cross-contamination and a sequencing artifact. For each public chain, a later analysis derived a clonal expansion index from normalized ranks of inferred template counts within each repertoire. A later analysis computed generation probabilities with a VDJ recombination model fitted to out-of-frame rearrangements, and checked the results against IGoR. In a later analysis, TCR-TCR, TCR-HLA and TCR-CMV co-occurrence was scored with hypergeometric tests, and a repertoire-size bias correction was applied to TCR pairs. False discovery rates were estimated in a later analysis by permuting HLA or CMV assignments 20 times. In a later analysis, co-occurring TCRs were grouped using DBSCAN, and TCRdist sequence similarity was added for clustering within HLA-allele-positive subsets. Repertoires with fewer than 30,000 or more than 120,000 public chains, plus five repertoires with anomalous nucleotide sharing, were excluded from co-occurrence clustering. The table was pulled from immuneACCESS by TCRdb, which kept in-frame rearrangements only. Such tables lose some clones; where checked, under half of the loss comes from unresolved V genes, and the rest has no known cause. V, J and clone size reflect that table, while D and trimming were determined from the DNA. For this sample the table gives 170,000 or so clones, of which roughly 80% were detected only once. 5.5% to 7.5% of the sample rests with the top ten.

The cohort was made up of under 800 healthy bone marrow donors. Cohort members were all nominally healthy when sampled, although unrecorded immune exposures were likely present. The donor was CMV seropositive and was included in the group of 250 to 300 seropositive cohort members. A peripheral blood sample was provided by each donor, and peripheral blood mononuclear cells were used for TCR beta sequencing. The Qiagen DNeasy Blood Extraction Kit was used to extract genomic DNA from the blood cell samples. The chain couples TRBV30 to TRBJ2-7, with TRBD2 matching 7 junction bases. The TCR originated in a man between 25 and 39 years old in good health and CMV-seropositive. The sequenced material came from PBMCs. The DNA sequence is TGTGCCGGCGTTGGGGTCGCGGGAGAAGGCTACGAGCAGTACTTC. This codes for CAGVGVAGEGYEQYF.